These 19 T cell receptor beta chains share one sample of origin, sequenced in a study of blood T cells in healthy people across ages. Primed by a sample-barcoded 5' primer and a J-beta primer mix, a second PCR proceeded for 7 to 11 cycles. TCRdb itself ran the 5' RACE reads through MiXCR, one entry per CDR3 protein. The table lists roughly 2 million distinct CDR3 sequences, around 48% of them singletons. Sequenced: blood. Source of these receptors: a woman between 35 and 50 years old in good health.

This clonotype was found a few times. V is TRBV14 and J is TRBJ1-1, with no clear D. The CDR3 consists of 13 residues. Deletions cut 2 bases from V and 0 bases from J, with 4 bases between. Looked up from germline, CDR1 is SGHDN and CDR2 is FVKESK. The CDR3 nucleotides read TGTGCCAGCAGCCAACACCTGAACACTGAAGCTTTCTTT. Amino acids: CASSQHLNTEAFF.

The chain joins TRBV3-1 to TRBJ1-1; 7 nucleotides agree with TRBD1. The CDR3 loop spans 14 amino acids. The germline CDR1 and CDR2 sequences are LGHDT and YNNKEL (reference sequence). Unmatched junction bases numbered 10, after V lost 4 bases and J lost 8 bases. The CDR3 DNA reads TGTGCCAGCAGCCGTAGTTTCCAGGGGGGCGAAGCTTTCTTT. Translating gives CASSRSFQGGEAFF.

This clonotype was observed a handful of times. The V gene is TRBV20-1, the J gene TRBJ2-6; D might be TRBD1 or TRBD2, each matching 6 bases. V shed 8 bases and J shed 2 bases, with 13 bases lying between them. The CDR3 has 14 residues. From germline, CDR1 is DFQATT and CDR2 SNEGSKA (reference sequence). The CDR3 DNA is TGCAGTTCTCCCGGGGGCGCTGGGGCCAACGTCCTGACTTTC. Amino acid sequence: CSSPGGAGANVLTF.

Note on this clonotype: An end of the junction does not agree with germline; a read error may underlie this. The chain has TRBV18 and TRBJ2-4; possibly TRBD1 or TRBD2 for D (5 bases each). CDR3 size: 16 residues. Germline lookup yields CDR1 KGHSH and CDR2 LQKENI. The CDR3 loop is CTSSGRAELAKNIQYF. The DNA of the CDR3 is TGTACCAGCTCAGGGCGGGCAGAACTAGCCAAAAACATTCAGTACTTC.

The chain couples TRBV7-6 to TRBJ2-3; D not certain. CDR3 length: 14 amino acids. In germline, CDR1 is SGHVS, CDR2 FNYEAQ. The V gene lost 5 bases and the J gene lost 2 bases, with 11 bases spanning the gap. CDR3 residues: CASSPEVATDTQYF. As DNA, the CDR3 is TGTGCCAGCAGCCCCGAAGTGGCCACAGATACGCAGTATTTT.

Only a few counts were recorded for this clonotype. The V and J genes are TRBV4-1 and TRBJ1-2, with a possible D match to TRBD1 (6 bases). The CDR3 is 15 residues long. Trimming left V 3 bases short and J 7 bases short, with 18 bases between. Germline CDR1 reads MGHRA; CDR2 reads YSYEKL. The CDR3 DNA is TGCGCCAGCAGCCACCTACCCGGGGCACAGGGTGGCTACACCTTC. It codes for CASSHLPGAQGGYTF.

Points on this clonotype: This may be a read error: a much more frequent sequence differs by one nucleotide. This CDR3 is CAGSDSTSGGDEQFF. As DNA, the CDR3 is TGTGCCGGCAGTGACTCGACCAGCGGGGGGGATGAGCAGTTCTTC. The chain has TRBV6-4 and TRBJ2-1, with 10 nucleotides matching TRBD2. CDR3 length: 15 residues. Germline V gene data show CDR1 as MRHNA and CDR2 as SNTAGT.

V is TRBV20-1 and J is TRBJ2-5; possibly TRBD2 for D (6 bases). Germline CDR1 reads DFQATT; CDR2 reads SNEGSKA (reference sequence). The ends were cut back, 5 bases at V and 6 bases at J, with 19 bases in the middle. The CDR3 totals 14 residues. The CDR3 DNA follows: TGCAGTGCTTGGGTCCCACGGGGCGGGAAGACCCAGTACTTC. Protein: CSAWVPRGGKTQYF.

This clonotype was counted a few times. This chain links TRBV6-6 with TRBJ2-7, with D maybe TRBD2 (6 bases). The V gene's germline CDR1 is MNHNY and CDR2 SVGAGI (reference sequence). The CDR3 extends over 16 amino acids. Trimming removed 5 bases from V and 3 bases from J, with 20 bases in between. DNA for the CDR3: TGTGCCAGCAGTCTCGGGGGAGCTGCACCTATCTACGAGCAGTACTTC. Its translation: CASSLGGAAPIYEQYF.

This clonotype was counted only a few times. This rearrangement joins TRBV5-1 to TRBJ1-1, with D unresolved. Trimming stripped 1 base from V and 1 base from J, with 8 bases between. The CDR3 covers 14 residues. CDR1 is SGHRS, CDR2 YFSETQ, per germline. The CDR3: CASSLLAGNTEAFF. DNA of the CDR3: TGCGCCAGCAGCTTGTTGGCGGGGAACACTGAAGCTTTCTTT.

The chain combines TRBV12-3 or TRBV12-4 with TRBJ1-1; D remains unclear. The V end lost 6 bases, the J end lost 4 bases, and 21 bases lay between the germline ends. This CDR3 has 16 residues. The CDR3 protein is CASSGQSLTLGTEAFF. In DNA, the CDR3 is TGTGCCAGCAGCGGGCAGTCCCTGACATTGGGCACTGAAGCTTTCTTT.

The gene calls are TRBV3-1 and TRBJ1-1, with D uncertain. Trimming removed 1 base from V and 0 bases from J, with 9 bases in between. Germline CDR1 LGHDT, CDR2 YNNKEL (reference sequence). This CDR3 comprises 15 residues. CDR3 nucleotide sequence: TGTGCCAGCAGCCAAGTGGGGTCCTTGAACACTGAAGCTTTCTTT. It translates to CASSQVGSLNTEAFF.

A few counts support this clonotype. The CDR3 coding sequence is TGCAGCGTCCTGCAGGAGACAGACTCAGATACGCAGTATTTT. As protein: CSVLQETDSDTQYF. The rearrangement joins TRBV29-1 to TRBJ2-3; TRBD1 might be the D (5 bases). Germline V gene sequence: CDR1 SQVTM, CDR2 ANQGSEA. The CDR3 sequence is 14 residues long. The V end lost 6 bases, the J end lost 4 bases, and 17 bases lay between the germline ends.

The genes are TRBV2 and TRBJ1-6, with 7 bases lining up with TRBD1. The CDR3 runs 16 residues. Germline CDR1 reads SNHLY; CDR2 reads FYNNEI. The V gene end was trimmed by 1 base and the J gene end by 9 bases; junction bases not matched to a gene: 9. CDR3 residues: CASSEEQTGTTSPLHF. The CDR3, as DNA: TGTGCCAGCAGTGAAGAACAGACAGGGACAACTTCACCCCTCCACTTT.

The rearrangement joins TRBV28 to TRBJ1-2; D not resolved. The germline gives CDR1 MDHEN, CDR2 SYDVKM. V gave up 4 bases and J gave up 13 bases, with 16 bases separating them. The CDR3 is 12 amino acids. The chain's CDR3 is CASSSMGSVCTF. Written as DNA, the CDR3 is TGTGCCAGCAGTTCCATGGGGTCGGTTTGCACCTTC.

The J gene is TRBJ1-2, the V gene TRBV6-1; 7 bases map to TRBD1. J gave up 4 bases and V 6 bases, and 17 bases lay outside the gene matches. Germline V lookup: CDR1 MNHNS, CDR2 SASEGT. The CDR3 is 17 residues long. The CDR3 DNA reads TGTGCCAGCAGCCAGACGCCTTTTTCCGGGACAGCCTATGGCTACACCTTC. Translating it yields CASSQTPFSGTAYGYTF.

The chain has TRBV20-1 and TRBJ1-2, with 8 positions matching TRBD1. V was pared by 0 bases and J by 4 bases, with 4 bases of the junction left unmatched. The CDR3 runs to 14 residues. Looked up from germline, CDR1 is DFQATT and CDR2 is SNEGSKA (reference sequence). In DNA, the CDR3 is TGCAGTGCTAGAGATATAACAGGGGGCTATGGCTACACCTTC. Protein product: CSARDITGGYGYTF.

The V and J genes are TRBV7-2 and TRBJ2-4, with TRBD2 matching over 8 bases. CDR3 length: 17 residues. Germline CDR1 SGHTA, CDR2 FQGNSA. J lost 3 bases, V lost 3 bases, and 10 bases had no gene match. CDR3 DNA: TGTGCCAGCAGCTTGGGGAGTGCCGGGGGGGGCAAAAACATTCAGTACTTC. Amino acids: CASSLGSAGGGKNIQYF.

The chain has TRBV7-9 and TRBJ2-4, with D perhaps TRBD1 (5 bases). The J call may be wrong; the DNA end is better matched by TRBJ2-5. Per the germline V gene, CDR1 is SEHNR and CDR2 is FQNEAQ (reference sequence). This CDR3 contains 14 residues. The CDR3 protein is CASSLVQERETQYF. CDR3 DNA sequence: TGTGCCAGCAGCTTAGTACAGGAACGAGAGACCCAGTACTTC.